These 5 T cell receptor beta chains came from one sample sequenced in a study of shared clonotypes between healthy human individuals. This table comes from immunoSEQ multiplex PCR, and its TCRdb copy is limited to in-frame clones, with some not included. This sample has about 2.4 million clones, with about 92% found just once. Sequenced material: naive CD4+ T cells sorted from blood. As for subset: CD45RA+ positively selected. The receptors stem from a man between 18 and 29 years old in good health.

The V and J genes are TRBV28 and TRBJ1-2, with D unclear. Germline CDR1 reads MDHEN; CDR2 reads SYDVKM. Trimming took off 10 bases at V and 5 bases at J, with 14 bases between the two ends. The CDR3 spans 12 residues. CDR3 DNA sequence: TGTGCCACTCGGCCCGCCGCTTATGGCTACACCTTC. Protein: CATRPAAYGYTF.

The chain has TRBV2 and TRBJ2-7; 8 nucleotides line up with TRBD2. The V gene end was trimmed by 6 bases and the J gene end by 2 bases; junction bases not matched to a gene: 3. From germline, CDR1 is SNHLY and CDR2 FYNNEI. This CDR3 contains 13 residues. The CDR3 DNA sequence: TGTGCCAGCAGGTCAGCGGGGGCCTACGAGCAGTACTTC. The encoded protein is CASRSAGAYEQYF.

This clone was seen only once. This sample also contains other DNA sequences that code for the same CDR3. The V call is TRBV9, the J call TRBJ1-1, with unresolved D. The CDR3 totals 13 residues. With 2 bases removed from V and 1 base from J, the gap between germline ends came to 6 bases. Per germline, CDR1 SGDLS and CDR2 YYNGEE. The CDR3 DNA follows: TGTGCCAGCAGCGTGGACGAGAACACTGAAGCTTTCTTT. Protein sequence: CASSVDENTEAFF.

The rearrangement links TRBV27 to TRBJ1-1; D uncertain. V lost 4 bases and J 2 bases, leaving 8 bases between the germline ends. The CDR3 is 13 amino acids. Germline loops: CDR1 MNHEY, CDR2 SMNVEV (reference sequence). The CDR3 loop reads CASSSPPNTEAFF. Here the CDR3 DNA reads TGTGCCAGCAGTTCCCCCCCAAACACTGAAGCTTTCTTT.

This clone was seen just once. The rearrangement joins TRBV5-6 to TRBJ2-1, with D uncertain. The CDR3 runs 13 residues. Looked up from germline, CDR1 is SGHDT and CDR2 is YYEEEE. Trimming removed 2 bases from V and 6 bases from J, with 9 bases in between. The CDR3, as DNA: TGTGCCAGCAGCTTTCTAGGATCCAATGAGCAGTTCTTC. Amino acid sequence: CASSFLGSNEQFF.